This entry lists 5 T cell receptor beta chains sequenced from one sample in a study of T cells in localized non-small cell lung cancer. This table comes from immunoSEQ multiplex PCR, and its TCRdb copy is limited to in-frame clones, with some not included. Of nearly 25,000 clones listed, about 92% were seen once; the top ten hold roughly 15%. This sample comprised peripheral blood, obtained before any cancer treatment. The source of these receptors is a man between 40 and 70 years old with stage III squamous cell lung carcinoma.

V is TRBV29-1 and J is TRBJ2-1, with TRBD2 identical over 8 bases. This CDR3 spans 12 amino acids. Germline CDR1 and CDR2: SQVTM and ANQGSEA. The trim removed 5 bases at V and 9 bases at J, leaving 6 bases unmatched. Written as DNA, the CDR3 is TGCAGCGTTACGGGAGGGAGAGGTGAGCAGTTCTTC. Amino acid sequence: CSVTGGRGEQFF.

This clone has just a few counts. Written as DNA, the CDR3 is TGTGCCAGCAGCGTAGGGCCGCGGGAAGAGACCCAGTACTTC. Protein sequence: CASSVGPREETQYF. The gene calls are TRBV9 and TRBJ2-5, with D maybe TRBD2 (5 bases). V was pared by 0 bases and J by 3 bases, with 9 bases between. The CDR3 spans 14 residues. The germline V gene has CDR1 SGDLS and CDR2 YYNGEE.

The V gene is TRBV10-3, the J gene TRBJ2-5; D remains unclear. Trimming removed 3 bases from V and 4 bases from J, with 9 bases in between. CDR1 and CDR2 (germline): ENHRY, SYGVKD. The CDR3 covers 13 residues. The chain's CDR3 is CAISDGLLETQYF. The CDR3 nucleotides are TGTGCCATCAGTGATGGGCTGCTAGAGACCCAGTACTTC.

The CDR3 bases are TGCGCCAGCAGCTTGTCTGTCGGTACCTATGGCTACACCTTC. Translating it yields CASSLSVGTYGYTF. The V and J genes are TRBV5-1 and TRBJ1-2; D unclear. The germline V gene has CDR1 SGHRS and CDR2 YFSETQ. V lost 1 base and J lost 4, with 11 bases in between. The CDR3 runs 14 residues. Full variable domain (rest looked up from reference TRBV5-1 and TRBJ1-2): KAGVTQTPRYLIKTRGQQVTLSCSPISGHRSVSWYQQTPGQGLQFLFEYFSETQRNKGNFPGRFSGRQFSNSRSEMNVSTLELGDSALYLCASSLSVGTYGYTFGSGTRLTVV.

CDR3 protein: CASSHGQGEDEQFF. CDR3 sequence (DNA): TGCGCCAGCAGCCACGGACAGGGGGAGGATGAGCAGTTCTTC. The J gene is TRBJ2-1, the V gene TRBV5-1; TRBD1 agrees at 10 bases. V was clipped by 4 bases and J by 8 bases; unmatched bases: 6. Germline V lookup: CDR1 SGHRS, CDR2 YFSETQ. The CDR3 has 14 residues.